The rows below give T cell receptor beta chains drawn from one sample of a study of cytomegalovirus exposure and HLA in healthy donors. Profiled with immunoSEQ multiplex PCR; TCRdb holds only in-frame clones, not every one. The data contain tens of thousands of clones, approximately 96% of them seen just once; the ten biggest clones take up 2% to 2.5%. The sample was PBMCs. Receptors originate from a man between 18 and 35 years old in good health and CMV-seronegative. Both conserved end residues are part of each CDR3. Each record gives: CDR3 length, J gene, V gene, CDR3 protein.

>14|TRBJ2-7|TRBV25-1
CASSAGLLNYEQYF
>17|TRBJ2-2|TRBV5-1
CASSLGGQETNTGELFF
>11|TRBJ2-1|TRBV6-6
CASSSSLGQFF
>15|TRBJ1-1|TRBV19
CASSPGGSPNTEAFF
>16|TRBJ2-3|TRBV27
CASSPSGTARTDTQYF
>15|TRBJ2-2|TRBV5-1
CASSLAGSNTGELFF
>14|TRBJ1-5|TRBV19
CASSVRDKNQPQHF
>14|TRBJ2-1|TRBV7-9
CASSSAGSYNEQFF
>15|TRBJ2-3|TRBV7-6
CASSPPSVGPDTQYF
>14|TRBJ2-5|TRBV19
CASSIRDRVETQYF
>16|TRBJ1-5|TRBV27
CASSLSGTGGVQPQHF